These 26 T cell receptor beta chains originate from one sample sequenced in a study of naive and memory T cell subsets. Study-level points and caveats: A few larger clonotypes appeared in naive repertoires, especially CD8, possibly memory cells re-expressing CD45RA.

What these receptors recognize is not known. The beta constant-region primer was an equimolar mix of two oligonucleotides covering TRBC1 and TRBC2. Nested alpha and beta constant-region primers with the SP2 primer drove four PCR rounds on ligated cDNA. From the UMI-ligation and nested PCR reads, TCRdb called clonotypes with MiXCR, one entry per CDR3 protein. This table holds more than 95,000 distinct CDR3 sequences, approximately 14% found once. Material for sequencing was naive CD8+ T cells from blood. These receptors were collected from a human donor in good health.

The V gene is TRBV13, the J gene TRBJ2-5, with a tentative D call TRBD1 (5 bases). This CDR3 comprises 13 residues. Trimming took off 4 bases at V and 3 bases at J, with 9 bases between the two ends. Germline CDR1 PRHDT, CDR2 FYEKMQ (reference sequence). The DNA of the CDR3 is TGTGCCAGCAGCTCAACACAGGAAGAGACCCAGTACTTC. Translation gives CASSSTQEETQYF.

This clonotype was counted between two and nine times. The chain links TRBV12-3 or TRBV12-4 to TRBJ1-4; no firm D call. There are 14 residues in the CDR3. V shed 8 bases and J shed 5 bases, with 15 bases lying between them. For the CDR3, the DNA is TGTGCCAGCCTCGGGGTAGGATTAAATGAAAAACTGTTTTTT. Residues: CASLGVGLNEKLFF.

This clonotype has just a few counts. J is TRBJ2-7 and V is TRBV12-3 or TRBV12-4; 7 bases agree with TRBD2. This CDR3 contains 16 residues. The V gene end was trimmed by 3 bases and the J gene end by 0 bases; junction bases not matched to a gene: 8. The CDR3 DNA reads TGTGCCAGCAGTTTCGGGGGGATAAGCGTCTCCTACGAGCAGTACTTC. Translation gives CASSFGGISVSYEQYF.

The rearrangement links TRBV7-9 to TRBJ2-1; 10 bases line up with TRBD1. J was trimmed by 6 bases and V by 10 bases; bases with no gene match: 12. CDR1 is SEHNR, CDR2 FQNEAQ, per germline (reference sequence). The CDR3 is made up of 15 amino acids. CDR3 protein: CAINPAGTGVNEQFF. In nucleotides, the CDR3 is TGTGCCATTAACCCGGCCGGGACAGGGGTCAATGAGCAGTTCTTC.

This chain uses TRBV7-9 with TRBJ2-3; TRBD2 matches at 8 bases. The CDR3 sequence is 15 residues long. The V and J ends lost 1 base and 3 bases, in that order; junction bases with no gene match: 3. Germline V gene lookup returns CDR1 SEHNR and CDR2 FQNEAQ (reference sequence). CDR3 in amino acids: CASSLGRGATDTQYF. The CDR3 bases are TGTGCCAGCAGCTTAGGGCGGGGGGCGACAGATACGCAGTATTTT.

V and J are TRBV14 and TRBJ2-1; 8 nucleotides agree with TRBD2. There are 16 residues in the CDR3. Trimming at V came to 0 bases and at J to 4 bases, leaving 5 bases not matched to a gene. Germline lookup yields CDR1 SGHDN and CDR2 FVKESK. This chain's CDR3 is CASSQEWSSGYNEQFF. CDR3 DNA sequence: TGTGCCAGCAGCCAAGAATGGTCTAGCGGGTACAATGAGCAGTTCTTC.

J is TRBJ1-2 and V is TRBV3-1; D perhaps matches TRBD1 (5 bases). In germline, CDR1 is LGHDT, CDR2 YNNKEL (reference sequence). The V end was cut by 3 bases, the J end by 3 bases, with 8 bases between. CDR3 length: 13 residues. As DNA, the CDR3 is TGTGCCAGCAGCCACCCGACAGACTATGGCTACACCTTC. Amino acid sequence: CASSHPTDYGYTF. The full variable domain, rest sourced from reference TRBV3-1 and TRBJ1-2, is DTAVSQTPKYLVTQMGNDKSIKCEQNLGHDTMYWYKQDSKKFLKIMFSYNNKELIINETVPNRFSPKSPDKAHLNLHINSLELGDSAVYFCASSHPTDYGYTFGSGTRLTVV.

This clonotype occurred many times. CDR3: CASSPTLSGRQETQYF. In DNA form, the CDR3 reads TGTGCCAGCAGCCCAACACTATCCGGGAGGCAAGAGACCCAGTACTTC. V gene TRBV7-9 combines with J gene TRBJ2-5; 7 nucleotides align to TRBD2. The CDR3 extends over 16 amino acids. The germline V gene encodes CDR1 SEHNR and CDR2 FQNEAQ (reference sequence). V lost 5 bases and J lost 2; bases outside the gene matches: 11.

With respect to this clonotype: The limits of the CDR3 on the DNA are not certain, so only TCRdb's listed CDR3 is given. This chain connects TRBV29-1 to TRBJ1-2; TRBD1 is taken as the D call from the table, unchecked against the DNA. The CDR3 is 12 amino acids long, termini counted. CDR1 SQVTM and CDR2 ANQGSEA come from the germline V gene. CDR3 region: CSVGVGSAGDTF.

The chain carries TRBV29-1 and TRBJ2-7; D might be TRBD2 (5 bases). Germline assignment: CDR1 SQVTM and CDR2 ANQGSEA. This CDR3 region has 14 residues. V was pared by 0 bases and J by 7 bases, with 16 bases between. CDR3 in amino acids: CSVEDLTSRGEQYF. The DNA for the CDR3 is TGCAGCGTTGAAGATCTAACGTCCAGAGGGGAGCAGTACTTC.

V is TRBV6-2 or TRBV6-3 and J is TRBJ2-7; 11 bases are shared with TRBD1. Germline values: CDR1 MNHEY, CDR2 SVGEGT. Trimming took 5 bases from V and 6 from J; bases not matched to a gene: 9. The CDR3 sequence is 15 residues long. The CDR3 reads CASSATDRGPSEQYF. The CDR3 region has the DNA TGTGCCAGCAGTGCGACGGACAGGGGGCCCAGCGAGCAGTACTTC.

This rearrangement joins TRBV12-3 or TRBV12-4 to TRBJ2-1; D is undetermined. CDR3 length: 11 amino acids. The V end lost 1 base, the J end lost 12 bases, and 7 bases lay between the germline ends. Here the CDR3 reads CASSLGPLQFF. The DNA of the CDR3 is TGTGCCAGCAGTTTAGGTCCCTTGCAGTTCTTC.

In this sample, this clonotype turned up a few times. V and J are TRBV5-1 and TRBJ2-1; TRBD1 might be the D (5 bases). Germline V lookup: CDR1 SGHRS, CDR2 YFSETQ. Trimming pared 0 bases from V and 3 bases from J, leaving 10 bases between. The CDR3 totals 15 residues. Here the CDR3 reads CASSLDRTNYNEQFF. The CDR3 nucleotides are TGCGCCAGCAGCTTGGATCGGACAAACTACAATGAGCAGTTCTTC.

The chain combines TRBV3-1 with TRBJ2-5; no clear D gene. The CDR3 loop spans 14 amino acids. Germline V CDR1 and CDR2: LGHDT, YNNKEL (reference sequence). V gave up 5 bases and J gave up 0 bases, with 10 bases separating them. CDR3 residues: CASSSLPDQETQYF. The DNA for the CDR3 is TGTGCCAGCAGCTCCCTGCCGGACCAAGAGACCCAGTACTTC.

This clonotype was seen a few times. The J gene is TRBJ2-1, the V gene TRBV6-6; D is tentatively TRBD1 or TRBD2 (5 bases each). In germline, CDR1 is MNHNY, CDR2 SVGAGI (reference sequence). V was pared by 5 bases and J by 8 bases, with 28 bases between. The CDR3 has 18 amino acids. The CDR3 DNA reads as TGTGCCAGCAGTCTATGGGGTAGGGACGCGAGCGCTACCGATGAGCAGTTCTTC. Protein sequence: CASSLWGRDASATDEQFF.

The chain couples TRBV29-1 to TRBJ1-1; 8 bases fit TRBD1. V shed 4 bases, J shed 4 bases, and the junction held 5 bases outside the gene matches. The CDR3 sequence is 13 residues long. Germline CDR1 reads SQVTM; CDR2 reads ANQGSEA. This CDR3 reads CSVGTGTGTEAFF. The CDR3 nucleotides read TGCAGCGTTGGGACAGGGACGGGCACTGAAGCTTTCTTT.

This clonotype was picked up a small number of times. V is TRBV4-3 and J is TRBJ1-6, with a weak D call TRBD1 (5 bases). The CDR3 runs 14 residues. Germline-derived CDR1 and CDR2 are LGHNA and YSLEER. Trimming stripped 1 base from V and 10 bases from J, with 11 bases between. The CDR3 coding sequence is TGCGCCAGCAGCCAAGCGCAGGGACGGTCACCCCTCCACTTT. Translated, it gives CASSQAQGRSPLHF.

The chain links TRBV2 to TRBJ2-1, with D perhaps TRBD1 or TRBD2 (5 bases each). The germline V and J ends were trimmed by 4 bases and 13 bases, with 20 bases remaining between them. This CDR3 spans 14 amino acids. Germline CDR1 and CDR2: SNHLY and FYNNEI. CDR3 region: CASSAGYSGTTQFF. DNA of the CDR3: TGTGCCAGCAGTGCTGGTTATTCCGGGACCACCCAGTTCTTC. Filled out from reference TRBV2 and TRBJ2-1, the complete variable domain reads EPEVTQTPSHQVTQMGQEVILRCVPISNHLYFYWYRQILGQKVEFLVSFYNNEISEKSEIFDDQFSVERPDGSNFTLKIRSTKLEDSAMYFCASSAGYSGTTQFFGPGTRLTVL.

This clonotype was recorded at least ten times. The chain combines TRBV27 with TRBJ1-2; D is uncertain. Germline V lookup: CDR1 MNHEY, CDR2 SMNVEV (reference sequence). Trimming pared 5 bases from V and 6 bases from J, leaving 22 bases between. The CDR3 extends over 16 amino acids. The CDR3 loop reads CASSLSQDGVGNGYTF. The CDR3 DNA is TGTGCCAGCAGTCTCTCCCAGGACGGAGTTGGCAATGGCTACACCTTC.

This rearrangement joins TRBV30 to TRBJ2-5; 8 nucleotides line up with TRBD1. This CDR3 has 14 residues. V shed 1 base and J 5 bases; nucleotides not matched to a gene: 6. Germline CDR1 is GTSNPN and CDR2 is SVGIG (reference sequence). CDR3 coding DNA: TGTGCCTGGAGTGCCCTGACAGGGGAGGAGACCCAGTACTTC. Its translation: CAWSALTGEETQYF. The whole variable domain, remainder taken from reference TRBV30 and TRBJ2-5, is SQTIHQWPATLVQPVGSPLSLECTVEGTSNPNLYWYRQAAGRGLQLLFYSVGIGQISSEVPQNLSASRPQDRQFILSSKKLLLSDSGFYLCAWSALTGEETQYFGPGTRLLVL.

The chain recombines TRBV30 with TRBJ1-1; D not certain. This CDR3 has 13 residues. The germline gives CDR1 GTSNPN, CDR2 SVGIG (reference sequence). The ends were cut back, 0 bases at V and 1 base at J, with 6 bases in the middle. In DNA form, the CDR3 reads TGTGCCTGGAGTGTATATCGGAACACTGAAGCTTTCTTT. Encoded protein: CAWSVYRNTEAFF.

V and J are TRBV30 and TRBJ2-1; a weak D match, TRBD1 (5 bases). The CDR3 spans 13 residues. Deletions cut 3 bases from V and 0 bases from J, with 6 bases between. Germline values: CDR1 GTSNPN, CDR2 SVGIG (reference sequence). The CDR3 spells CAWSQGSYNEQFF. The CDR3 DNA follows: TGTGCCTGGAGCCAGGGCTCCTACAATGAGCAGTTCTTC.

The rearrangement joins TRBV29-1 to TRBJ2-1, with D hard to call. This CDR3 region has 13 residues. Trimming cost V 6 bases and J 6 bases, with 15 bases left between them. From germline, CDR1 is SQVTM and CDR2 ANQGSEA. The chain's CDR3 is CSVSGFFPNEQFF. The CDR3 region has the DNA TGCAGCGTCTCGGGCTTCTTCCCCAATGAGCAGTTCTTC.

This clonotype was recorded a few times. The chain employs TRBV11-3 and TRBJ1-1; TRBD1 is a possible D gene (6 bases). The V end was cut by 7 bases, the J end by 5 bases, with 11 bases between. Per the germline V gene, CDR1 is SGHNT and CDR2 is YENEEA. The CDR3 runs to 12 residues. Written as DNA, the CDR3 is TGTGCCAGCACGGCAGGGGCAACTGAAGCTTTCTTT. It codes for CASTAGATEAFF.

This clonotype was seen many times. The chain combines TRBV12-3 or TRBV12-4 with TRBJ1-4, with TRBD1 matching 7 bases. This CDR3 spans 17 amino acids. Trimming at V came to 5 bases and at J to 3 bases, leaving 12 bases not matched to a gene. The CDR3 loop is CASSEESRGAANEKLFF. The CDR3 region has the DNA TGTGCCAGCAGTGAGGAAAGCAGGGGGGCAGCTAATGAAAAACTGTTTTTT.

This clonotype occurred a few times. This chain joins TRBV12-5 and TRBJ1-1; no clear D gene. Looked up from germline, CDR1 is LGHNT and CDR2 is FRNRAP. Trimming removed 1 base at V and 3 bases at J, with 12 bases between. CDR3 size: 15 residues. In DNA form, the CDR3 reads TGTGCTAGTGGTTTGGGCATACTTGGGGACACTGAAGCTTTCTTT. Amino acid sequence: CASGLGILGDTEAFF.